This record concerns one T cell receptor (beta chain) sequence. The sample is drawn from a study of T-cell memory formation after mild COVID-19. Between the trimmed V and J ends, which lost 5 bases and 2 bases, there was a span of 9 bases. Germline V CDR1 and CDR2: SNHLY, FYNNEI. CDR3 length: 13 amino acids. MiXCR was run by TCRdb on the 5' RACE reads, yielding one entry per CDR3 protein. Of around 200,000 distinct CDR3 sequences listed, over 9.5% are singletons. This TCR came from a man aged 18 to 30 who had mild COVID-19 (a few samples of this study predate the infection). Cell type and time point are not known. Source material: PBMCs or a T cell subset sorted from them (not recorded which). The chain is built from TRBV2 and TRBJ1-1; D is perhaps TRBD1 (6 bases). CDR3 region: CASSKGDNTEAFF. The CDR3 DNA reads TGTGCCAGCAGTAAGGGGGATAACACTGAAGCTTTCTTT. Filled out from reference TRBV2 and TRBJ1-1, the complete variable domain reads EPEVTQTPSHQVTQMGQEVILRCVPISNHLYFYWYRQILGQKVEFLVSFYNNEISEKSEIFDDQFSVERPDGSNFTLKIRSTKLEDSAMYFCASSKGDNTEAFFGQGTRLTVV.